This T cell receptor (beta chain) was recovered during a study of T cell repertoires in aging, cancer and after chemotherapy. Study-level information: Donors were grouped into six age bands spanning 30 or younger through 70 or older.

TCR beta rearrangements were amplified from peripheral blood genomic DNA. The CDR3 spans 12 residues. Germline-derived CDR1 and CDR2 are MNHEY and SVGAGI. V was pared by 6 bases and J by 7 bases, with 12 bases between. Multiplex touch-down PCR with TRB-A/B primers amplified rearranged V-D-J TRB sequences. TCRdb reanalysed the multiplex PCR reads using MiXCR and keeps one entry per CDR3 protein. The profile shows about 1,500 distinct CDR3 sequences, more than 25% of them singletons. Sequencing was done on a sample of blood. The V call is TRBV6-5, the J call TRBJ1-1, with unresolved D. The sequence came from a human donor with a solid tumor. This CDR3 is CASRDSLREAFF. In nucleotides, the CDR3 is TGTGCCAGCAGGGATTCTTTGCGTGAAGCTTTCTTT.